This T cell receptor beta chain was identified in a study of beta chain features in type 1 diabetes. Study-level findings and limits: Patients showed naive, central memory and Treg TCRB repertoires that appeared more similar than those of healthy donors. High TCR expression in some cells could lead to their over-representation in cDNA sequencing. Type 1 diabetes patients had TCRB CDR3s that were shorter (moderately but significantly so) in all four CD4+ subsets.

There are 16 residues in the CDR3. The germline V gene has CDR1 MDHEN and CDR2 SYDVKM. V lost 8 bases and J lost 0; bases outside the gene matches: 8. Expressed TCRB transcripts were sequenced, since all the RNA that had been isolated was reverse transcribed. Using immunoSEQ multiplex PCR, the repertoire was profiled, and TCRdb retains in-frame clones only, with some absent. Of some 350,000 clones listed, 8% to 10% were seen once; the top ten hold about 0.6%. This clone was counted a few times. Its specificity is not known. Sequencing used central memory CD4+ T cells from blood. The receptor was derived from a man aged 25 to 40 with type 1 diabetes. J is TRBJ2-3 and V is TRBV28; 10 nucleotides match TRBD2. The CDR3 spells CASPASGGPSTDTQYF. DNA for the CDR3: TGTGCCAGCCCGGCTAGCGGGGGTCCTAGCACAGATACGCAGTATTTT.